This T cell receptor beta chain was obtained from a study of blood T cell repertoires in COVID-19. Background on the study: There were acute and convalescent COVID-19 samples, and they came from the United States, Italy and Spain.

Original analysis: Estimates of nucleated cell counts were drawn from the amplification of reference gene primers. Sequenced by immunoSEQ multiplex PCR; TCRdb stores in-frame clones only, minus some. V and J calls and clone size are as listed in that table; D and trimming were resolved from the DNA. Here the sample spans hundreds of thousands of clones, 75% to 90% being singletons. Which cohort a participant joined came from the clinical history participants gave. The germline CDR1 and CDR2 sequences are SGDLS and YYNGEE. J lost 1 base, V lost 5 bases, and 7 bases had no gene match. The CDR3 contains 16 residues.

Sequencing was done on a sample of PBMCs or T cells enriched from blood (not recorded which). The chain uses TRBV9 and TRBJ2-1; 9 nucleotides match TRBD2. This TCR came from a man aged 55 to 69 who had recovered from COVID-19. CDR3 loop: CASSASGVGSYNEQFF. For the CDR3, the DNA is TGTGCCAGCAGTGCTAGCGGGGTTGGTTCCTACAATGAGCAGTTCTTC. Combining the CDR3 with reference TRBV9 and TRBJ2-1 gives the whole variable domain DSGVTQTPKHLITATGQRVTLRCSPRSGDLSVYWYQQSLDQGLQFLIQYYNGEERAKGNILERFSAQQFPDLHSELNLSSLELGDSALYFCASSASGVGSYNEQFFGPGTRLTVL.